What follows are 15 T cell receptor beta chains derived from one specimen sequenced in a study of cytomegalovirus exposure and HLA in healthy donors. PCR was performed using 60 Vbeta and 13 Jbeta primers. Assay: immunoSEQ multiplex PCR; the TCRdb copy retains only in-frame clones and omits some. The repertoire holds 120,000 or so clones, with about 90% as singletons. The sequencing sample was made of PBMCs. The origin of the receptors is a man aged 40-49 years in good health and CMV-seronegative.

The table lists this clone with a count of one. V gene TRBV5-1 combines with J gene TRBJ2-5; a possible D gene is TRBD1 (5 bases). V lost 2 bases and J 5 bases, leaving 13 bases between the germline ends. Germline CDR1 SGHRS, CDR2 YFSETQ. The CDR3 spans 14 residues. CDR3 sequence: CASSFRAGRETQYF. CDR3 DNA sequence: TGCGCCAGCAGCTTCAGGGCCGGACGGGAGACCCAGTACTTC.

The CDR3 DNA follows: TGTGCCAGCAGCCGGACAGGAGGAACCGGGGAGCTGTTTTTT. Translated, it gives CASSRTGGTGELFF. This chain connects TRBV7-2 to TRBJ2-2; 7 bases are a match to TRBD1. The CDR3 is 14 residues long. Germline CDR1 SGHTA, CDR2 FQGNSA. The ends lost 5 bases at V and 5 bases at J; junction bases unmatched: 5.

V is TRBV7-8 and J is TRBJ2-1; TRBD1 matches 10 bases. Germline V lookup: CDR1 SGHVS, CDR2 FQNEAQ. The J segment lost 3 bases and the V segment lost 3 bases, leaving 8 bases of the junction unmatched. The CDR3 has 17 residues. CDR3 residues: CASSFAATGGFYNEQFF. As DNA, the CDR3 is TGTGCCAGCAGCTTCGCAGCGACAGGGGGCTTCTACAATGAGCAGTTCTTC.

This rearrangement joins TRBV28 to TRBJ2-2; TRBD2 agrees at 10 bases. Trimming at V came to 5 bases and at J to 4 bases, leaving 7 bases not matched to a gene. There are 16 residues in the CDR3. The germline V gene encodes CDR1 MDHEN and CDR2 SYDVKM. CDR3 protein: CASSPLAGGRTGELFF. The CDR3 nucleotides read TGTGCCAGCAGTCCCTTAGCGGGGGGTCGCACCGGGGAGCTGTTTTTT.

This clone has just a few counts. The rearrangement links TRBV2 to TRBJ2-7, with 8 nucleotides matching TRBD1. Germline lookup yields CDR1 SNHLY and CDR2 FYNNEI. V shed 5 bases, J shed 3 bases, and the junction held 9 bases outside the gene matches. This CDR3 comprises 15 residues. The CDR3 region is CASSPNGQGDYEQYF. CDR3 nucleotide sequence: TGTGCCAGCAGTCCTAATGGACAGGGTGACTACGAGCAGTACTTC.

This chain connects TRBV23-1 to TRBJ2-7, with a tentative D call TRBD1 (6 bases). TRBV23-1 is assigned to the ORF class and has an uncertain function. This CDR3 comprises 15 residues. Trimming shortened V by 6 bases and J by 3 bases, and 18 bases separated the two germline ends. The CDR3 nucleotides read TGCGCCAGCAGCCAAAACAGGGTTCGTGTCTACGAGCAGTACTTC. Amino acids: CASSQNRVRVYEQYF.

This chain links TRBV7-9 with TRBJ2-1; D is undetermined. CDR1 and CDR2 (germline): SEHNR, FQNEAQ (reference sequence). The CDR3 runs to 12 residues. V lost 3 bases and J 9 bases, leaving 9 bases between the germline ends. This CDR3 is CASSFSIVEQFF. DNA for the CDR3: TGTGCCAGCAGCTTTTCTATAGTTGAGCAGTTCTTC. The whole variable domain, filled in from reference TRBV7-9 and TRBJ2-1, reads DTGVSQNPRHKITKRGQNVTFRCDPISEHNRLYWYRQTLGQGPEFLTYFQNEAQLEKSRLLSDRFSAERPKGSFSTLEIQRTEQGDSAMYLCASSFSIVEQFFGPGTRLTVL.

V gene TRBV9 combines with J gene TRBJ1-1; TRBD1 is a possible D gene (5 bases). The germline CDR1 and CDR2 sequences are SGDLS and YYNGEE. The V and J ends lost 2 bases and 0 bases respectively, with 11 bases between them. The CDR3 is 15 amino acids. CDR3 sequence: CASSVAGTLNTEAFF. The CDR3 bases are TGTGCCAGCAGCGTCGCCGGGACTCTGAACACTGAAGCTTTCTTT.

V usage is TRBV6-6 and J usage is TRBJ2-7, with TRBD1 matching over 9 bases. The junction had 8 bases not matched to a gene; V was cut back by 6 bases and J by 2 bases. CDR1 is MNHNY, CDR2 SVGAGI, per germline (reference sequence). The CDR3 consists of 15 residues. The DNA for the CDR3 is TGTGCCAGCAGCCGGGGACAGGGCTTCCCCTACGAGCAGTACTTC. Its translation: CASSRGQGFPYEQYF.

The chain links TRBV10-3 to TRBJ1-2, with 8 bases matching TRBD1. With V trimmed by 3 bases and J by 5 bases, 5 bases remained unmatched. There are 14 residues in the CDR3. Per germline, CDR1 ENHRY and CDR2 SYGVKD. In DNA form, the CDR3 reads TGTGCCATCAGTGATCAGGGGGCTTCGTATGGCTACACCTTC. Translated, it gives CAISDQGASYGYTF.

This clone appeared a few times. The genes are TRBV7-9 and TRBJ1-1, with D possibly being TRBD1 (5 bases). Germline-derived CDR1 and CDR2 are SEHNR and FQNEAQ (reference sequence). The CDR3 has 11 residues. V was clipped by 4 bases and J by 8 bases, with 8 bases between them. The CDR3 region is CASSSHREAFF. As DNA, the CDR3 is TGTGCCAGCAGCTCCCACAGGGAAGCTTTCTTT.

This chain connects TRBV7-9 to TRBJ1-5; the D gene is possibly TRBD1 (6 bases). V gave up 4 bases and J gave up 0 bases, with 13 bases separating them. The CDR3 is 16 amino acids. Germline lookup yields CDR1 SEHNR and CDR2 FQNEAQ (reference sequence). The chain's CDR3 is CASSSGGAYSNQPQHF. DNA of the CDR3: TGTGCCAGCAGCTCTGGGGGGGCTTATAGCAATCAGCCCCAGCATTTT.

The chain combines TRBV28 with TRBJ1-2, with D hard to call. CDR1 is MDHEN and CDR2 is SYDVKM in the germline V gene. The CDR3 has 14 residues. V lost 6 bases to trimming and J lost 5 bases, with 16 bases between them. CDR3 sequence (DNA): TGTGCCAGCAGCACGACTCCTCTGAGGTATGGCTACACCTTC. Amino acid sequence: CASSTTPLRYGYTF.

The chain's CDR3 is CASSSTSGASTDTQYF. The CDR3 DNA reads TGTGCCAGCAGCTCCACTAGCGGGGCCAGCACAGATACGCAGTATTTT. This sequence joins TRBV5-8 and TRBJ2-3, with TRBD2 matching over 10 bases. The CDR3 consists of 16 residues. Germline values: CDR1 SGHTS, CDR2 YDEGEE. After removal of 3 bases from V and 0 bases from J, the junction contained 4 bases not matched to a gene.

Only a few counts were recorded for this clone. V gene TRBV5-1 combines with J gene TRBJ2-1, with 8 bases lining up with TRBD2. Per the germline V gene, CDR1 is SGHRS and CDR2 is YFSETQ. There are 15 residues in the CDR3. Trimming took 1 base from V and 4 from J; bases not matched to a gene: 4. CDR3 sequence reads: CASSLTSGGYNEQFF. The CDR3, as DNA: TGCGCCAGCAGCTTGACGAGCGGGGGTTACAATGAGCAGTTCTTC.